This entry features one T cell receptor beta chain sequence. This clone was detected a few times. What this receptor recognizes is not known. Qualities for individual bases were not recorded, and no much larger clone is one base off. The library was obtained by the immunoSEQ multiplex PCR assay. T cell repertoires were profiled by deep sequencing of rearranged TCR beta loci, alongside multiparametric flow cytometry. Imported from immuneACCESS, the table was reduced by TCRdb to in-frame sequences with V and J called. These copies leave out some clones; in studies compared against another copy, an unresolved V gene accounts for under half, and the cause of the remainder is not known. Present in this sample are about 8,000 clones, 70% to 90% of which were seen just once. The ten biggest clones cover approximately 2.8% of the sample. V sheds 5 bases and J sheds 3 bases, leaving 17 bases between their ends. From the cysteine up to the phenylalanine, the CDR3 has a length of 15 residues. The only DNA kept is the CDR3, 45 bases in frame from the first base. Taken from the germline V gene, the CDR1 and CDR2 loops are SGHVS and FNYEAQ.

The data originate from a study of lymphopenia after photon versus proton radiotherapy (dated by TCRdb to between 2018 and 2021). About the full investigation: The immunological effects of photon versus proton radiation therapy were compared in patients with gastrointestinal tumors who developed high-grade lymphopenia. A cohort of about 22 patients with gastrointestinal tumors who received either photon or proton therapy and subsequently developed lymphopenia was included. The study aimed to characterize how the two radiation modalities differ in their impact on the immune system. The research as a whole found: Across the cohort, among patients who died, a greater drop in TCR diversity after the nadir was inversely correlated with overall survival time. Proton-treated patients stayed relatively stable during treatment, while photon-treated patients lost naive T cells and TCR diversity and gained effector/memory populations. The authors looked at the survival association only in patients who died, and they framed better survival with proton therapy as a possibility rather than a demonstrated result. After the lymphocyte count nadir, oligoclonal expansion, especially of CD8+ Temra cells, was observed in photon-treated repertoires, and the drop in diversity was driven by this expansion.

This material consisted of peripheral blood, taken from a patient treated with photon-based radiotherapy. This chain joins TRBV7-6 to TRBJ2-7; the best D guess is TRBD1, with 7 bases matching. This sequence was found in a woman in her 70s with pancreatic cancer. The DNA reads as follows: TGTGCCAGCAGCCGACAGGGCGGGAAATTCTACGAGCAGTACTTC. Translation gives CASSRQGGKFYEQYF.